This T cell receptor (beta chain) came from a study of technical replicates of blood from several donors (dated by TCRdb to the late 2010s). Of note for this clone: This receptor's antigen is unknown. Within one base of it there is no much larger clone, and no base qualities were kept.

Libraries were constructed by the immunoSEQ multiplex PCR assay. TCRdb took this table from immuneACCESS and kept in-frame rearrangements with V and J called. Such tables lack part of the clones; where checked against another copy, unresolved V genes explain under half of the gap, and the rest is unexplained. The sample table contains tens of thousands of clones; only one count was recorded for around 97% of them. Roughly 0.21% of the sample goes to the ten largest clones. Compared with germline, V lacks 3 bases and J lacks 2 bases; bases without a gene match: 11. Its CDR3 holds 17 amino acids, cysteine through phenylalanine. The CDR3 DNA has 51 bases and is translated from base 1. In the germline V gene (reference sequence), CDR1 corresponds to LNHDA and CDR2 to SQIVND.

The rearranged chain carries TRBV19 and TRBJ2-7; 9 of the junction bases match TRBD1. The clonotype originates from a human donor in good health. The specimen sequenced was T cells isolated from PBMCs. CDR3 region: CASSIVIWGQGTYEQYF. The nucleotide sequence reads as follows: TGTGCCAGTAGTATCGTAATTTGGGGACAGGGAACCTACGAGCAGTACTTC.